This passage covers 17 T cell receptor beta chains from one sample sequenced in a study of CD8 T cells in Susac syndrome. The authors reverse transcribed roughly 0.5 to 1 ug RNA with random hexamers. TCRdb redid the calling of the immunoSEQ multiplex PCR reads with MiXCR, one entry per CDR3 protein. The table lists approximately 150,000 distinct CDR3 sequences, 94% of them singletons. The sample was CD4+ T cells from PBMCs. The origin of the receptors is a human donor with multiple sclerosis.

The chain uses TRBV5-1 and TRBJ2-5, with a possible D match to TRBD1 (5 bases). V was pared by 4 bases and J by 5 bases, with 21 bases between. The germline gives CDR1 SGHRS, CDR2 YFSETQ. The CDR3 consists of 16 residues. The CDR3 DNA is TGCGCCAGCAGCATTAGTGTCGGCAGGGCCGGTGAGACCCAGTACTTC. Protein: CASSISVGRAGETQYF.

The rearrangement uses TRBV18 and TRBJ2-4; TRBD1 or TRBD2 may be the D gene (5 bases each). CDR1 is KGHSH, CDR2 LQKENI, per germline. Trimming shortened V by 3 bases and J by 15 bases, and 15 bases separated the two germline ends. This CDR3 has 12 amino acids. The CDR3 spells CASSPAGTVGYF. The CDR3 bases are TGTGCCAGCTCACCCGCCGGGACGGTTGGGTACTTC.

The gene calls are TRBV2 and TRBJ1-2; D call uncertain. V gave up 1 base and J gave up 4 bases, with 7 bases separating them. The CDR3 length is 13 residues. CDR1 SNHLY and CDR2 FYNNEI come from the germline V gene. CDR3 bases: TGTGCCAGCAGTGAAGACGGAACCTATGGCTACACCTTC. Its protein is CASSEDGTYGYTF. Full variable domain (remainder filled in from reference TRBV2 and TRBJ1-2): EPEVTQTPSHQVTQMGQEVILRCVPISNHLYFYWYRQILGQKVEFLVSFYNNEISEKSEIFDDQFSVERPDGSNFTLKIRSTKLEDSAMYFCASSEDGTYGYTFGSGTRLTVV.

The chain recombines TRBV6-5 with TRBJ2-7; 7 positions agree with TRBD2. Germline lookup yields CDR1 MNHEY and CDR2 SVGAGI. There are 15 residues in the CDR3. Losses at the gene ends were 5 bases for V and 5 bases for J; bases not matched to a gene: 12. CDR3: CASSPQGAGYHEQYF. The CDR3 bases are TGTGCCAGCAGTCCCCAGGGAGCGGGATATCACGAGCAGTACTTC.

This rearrangement joins TRBV9 to TRBJ2-1, with 9 nucleotides matching TRBD2. The junction had 1 base not matched to a gene; V was cut back by 0 bases and J by 6 bases. The CDR3 has 14 amino acids. The V gene's germline CDR1 is SGDLS and CDR2 YYNGEE. CDR3 in amino acids: CASSVVSGSNEQFF. The CDR3 bases are TGTGCCAGCAGCGTAGTTAGCGGGAGCAATGAGCAGTTCTTC.

The chain uses TRBV29-1 and TRBJ2-1; the D is unclear. The germline gives CDR1 SQVTM, CDR2 ANQGSEA. V shed 7 bases and J shed 14 bases, with 18 bases lying between them. The CDR3 loop spans 11 amino acids. The CDR3 is CSAVTSPWEFF. CDR3 nucleotide sequence: TGCAGCGCCGTCACTTCCCCCTGGGAGTTCTTC.

The rearrangement uses TRBV3-1 and TRBJ1-2; D not resolved. From germline, CDR1 is LGHDT and CDR2 YNNKEL (reference sequence). The V end lost 5 bases, the J end lost 0 bases, and 10 bases lay between the germline ends. This CDR3 contains 14 residues. In DNA form, the CDR3 reads TGTGCCAGCAGCTTCCGCACCACTAACTATGGCTACACCTTC. Translated, it gives CASSFRTTNYGYTF.

This clonotype was seen once. The chain uses TRBV28 and TRBJ2-1; D might be TRBD2 (8 bases). Germline CDR1 reads MDHEN; CDR2 reads SYDVKM. V lost 3 bases to trimming and J lost 10 bases, with 19 bases between them. The CDR3 runs 15 residues. DNA for the CDR3: TGTGCCAGCAGTTTCGCAGGGGACAGCGGGGGCGAGCAGTTCTTC. Translating it yields CASSFAGDSGGEQFF.

The sample holds a few counts of this clonotype. The chain recombines TRBV11-1 with TRBJ2-5; D is tentatively TRBD1 or TRBD2 (5 bases each). V was pared by 5 bases and J by 4 bases, with 11 bases between. In germline, CDR1 is SGHAT, CDR2 FQDESV (reference sequence). This CDR3 comprises 13 residues. CDR3 sequence: CASSPEGRETQYF. CDR3 nucleotide sequence: TGTGCCAGCAGCCCCGAGGGGCGAGAGACCCAGTACTTC.

This chain connects TRBV6-5 to TRBJ2-1, with 7 bases matching TRBD2. This CDR3 comprises 14 residues. Germline values: CDR1 MNHEY, CDR2 SVGAGI. J gave up 0 bases and V 6 bases, and 2 bases lay outside the gene matches. CDR3 sequence (DNA): TGTGCCAGCAGCCTAGCGGACTCCTACAATGAGCAGTTCTTC. Encoded protein: CASSLADSYNEQFF.

This chain connects TRBV18 to TRBJ2-7; TRBD2 aligns across 8 bases. The J segment lost 0 bases and the V segment lost 3 bases, leaving 4 bases of the junction unmatched. The CDR3 sequence is 15 residues long. Germline values: CDR1 KGHSH, CDR2 LQKENI. The CDR3 DNA sequence: TGTGCCAGCTCACCCCTAGCGGGCAGCTCCTACGAGCAGTACTTC. Its protein is CASSPLAGSSYEQYF. The variable domain in full, with the rest retrieved from reference TRBV18 and TRBJ2-7, is NAGVMQNPRHLVRRRGQEARLRCSPMKGHSHVYWYRQLPEEGLKFMVYLQKENIIDESGMPKERFSAEFPKEGPSILRIQQVVRGDSAAYFCASSPLAGSSYEQYFGPGTRLTVT.

This chain joins TRBV28 and TRBJ1-5; 12 positions match TRBD1. J lost 5 bases, V lost 8 bases, and 10 bases had no gene match. From germline, CDR1 is MDHEN and CDR2 SYDVKM. This CDR3 is built from 16 residues. The CDR3 region has the DNA TGTGCCAGCTTGGGCTCCGGGACAGGGGGCTATCAGCCCCAGCATTTT. Amino acid sequence: CASLGSGTGGYQPQHF.

The V and J genes are TRBV27 and TRBJ1-5, with TRBD1 as a possible D gene (5 bases). Germline V gene data show CDR1 as MNHEY and CDR2 as SMNVEV (reference sequence). The V end lost 5 bases, the J end lost 7 bases, and 15 bases lay between the germline ends. The CDR3 loop spans 14 amino acids. In DNA form, the CDR3 reads TGTGCCAGCAGTCCCGGGACCGACCAACAGCCCCAGCATTTT. Amino acids: CASSPGTDQQPQHF.

This chain connects TRBV18 to TRBJ1-1; the D gene is possibly TRBD1 (5 bases). Trimming removed 6 bases from V and 1 base from J, with 15 bases in between. In germline, CDR1 is KGHSH, CDR2 LQKENI. The CDR3 is 15 residues long. CDR3 residues: CASSPLGQGNTEAFF. The DNA for the CDR3 is TGTGCCAGCTCTCCCCTGGGGCAGGGGAACACTGAAGCTTTCTTT.

This chain joins TRBV3-1 and TRBJ2-7; TRBD2 agrees at 7 bases. The CDR3 is 16 amino acids. J lost 3 bases, V lost 2 bases, and 10 bases had no gene match. Germline V CDR1 and CDR2: LGHDT, YNNKEL (reference sequence). The CDR3 here is CASSQYWGRGGYEQYF. The CDR3 nucleotides are TGTGCCAGCAGCCAATACTGGGGCCGCGGGGGCTACGAGCAGTACTTC.

The chain uses TRBV28 and TRBJ1-5; D gene unclear. This CDR3 is built from 14 residues. Germline lookup yields CDR1 MDHEN and CDR2 SYDVKM. The V gene lost 5 bases and the J gene lost 2 bases, with 10 bases spanning the gap. CDR3 sequence reads: CASSTPVGNQPQHF. As DNA, the CDR3 is TGTGCCAGCAGTACTCCGGTCGGCAATCAGCCCCAGCATTTT.

The chain links TRBV18 to TRBJ2-2; D might be TRBD1 (7 bases). CDR3 length: 16 residues. Looked up from germline, CDR1 is KGHSH and CDR2 is LQKENI. V was trimmed by 8 bases and J by 3 bases, leaving 19 bases between them. The DNA of the CDR3 is TGTGCCAGCGCAACCCAGGGGGGATCTGACACCGGGGAGCTGTTTTTT. Translation gives CASATQGGSDTGELFF.